This entry lists 2 T cell receptor beta chains sequenced from one sample in a study of T cells after yellow fever vaccination. TCRdb reprocessed the 5' RACE reads with MiXCR, giving one entry per CDR3 protein. Of about 300,000 distinct CDR3 sequences detected, roughly 4% appear once; the ten largest clones hold roughly 26%. This material consisted of PBMCs, taken 5 days after the yellow fever booster vaccination. The receptors derive from a man between 18 and 35 years old who received the YFV17D yellow fever vaccine.

The V and J genes are TRBV7-3 and TRBJ2-1, with D tentatively TRBD2 (6 bases). CDR3 length: 14 amino acids. Per the germline V gene, CDR1 is SGHTA and CDR2 is FQGTGA. V dropped 4 bases and J dropped 6 bases, with 13 bases sitting between them. CDR3 in DNA: TGTGCCAGCAGCTCGGCCTCGGGGGTCAATGAGCAGTTCTTC. It translates to CASSSASGVNEQFF.

V and J are TRBV10-3 and TRBJ2-5, with D perhaps being TRBD1 or TRBD2 (6 bases each). With 6 bases removed from V and 5 bases from J, the gap between germline ends came to 19 bases. Germline CDR1 reads ENHRY; CDR2 reads SYGVKD. The CDR3 consists of 15 residues. The CDR3 here is CAIREPSRGGETQYF. DNA of the CDR3: TGTGCCATCAGGGAACCTAGCAGGGGAGGCGAGACCCAGTACTTC.